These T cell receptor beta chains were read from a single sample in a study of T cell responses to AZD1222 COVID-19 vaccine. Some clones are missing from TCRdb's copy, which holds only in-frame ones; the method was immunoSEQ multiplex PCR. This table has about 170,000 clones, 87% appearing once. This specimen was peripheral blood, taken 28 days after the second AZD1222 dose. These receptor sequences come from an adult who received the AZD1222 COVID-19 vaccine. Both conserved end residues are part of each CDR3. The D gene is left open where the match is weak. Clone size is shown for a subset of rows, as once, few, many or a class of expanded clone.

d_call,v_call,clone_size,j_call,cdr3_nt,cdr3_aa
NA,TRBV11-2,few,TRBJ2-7,TGTGCCAGCAGCTTAGACCCGGGACTGCCCCAACAGTACTTC,CASSLDPGLPQQYF
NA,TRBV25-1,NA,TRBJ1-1,TGTGCCAGCAGTGATGGCGTGGGGGGGGCTGAAGCTTTCTTT,CASSDGVGGAEAFF
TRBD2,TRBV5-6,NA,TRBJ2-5,TGTGCCAGCAGCTTCAGTAGCGGGGGGCCATGGGAGACCCAGTACTTC,CASSFSSGGPWETQYF
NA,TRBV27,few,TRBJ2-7,TGTGCCAGCATAGCTCGCGCGGAGCTCGCCTACGAGCAGTACTTC,CASIARAELAYEQYF
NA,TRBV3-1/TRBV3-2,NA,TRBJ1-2,TGTGCCAGCAGCCAAGATTTGCAGATTAACTATGGCTACACCTTC,CASSQDLQINYGYTF
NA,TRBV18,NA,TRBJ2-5,TGTGCCAGCTCTCCCGAAGAGACCCAGTACTTC,CASSPEETQYF
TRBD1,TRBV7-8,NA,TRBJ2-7,TGTGCCAGCAGCTTACGGCAGGGGGCCTACGAGCAGTACTTC,CASSLRQGAYEQYF
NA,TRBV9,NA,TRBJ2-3,TGTGCCAGCAGCGTAAATAACAGAGATACGCAGTATTTT,CASSVNNRDTQYF
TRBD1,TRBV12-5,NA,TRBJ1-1,TGTGCTAGTGGTTTGGCCCGACCGGGACAGGGATTGAGCACTGAAGCTTTCTTT,CASGLARPGQGLSTEAFF
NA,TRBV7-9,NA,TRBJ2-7,TGTGCCAGCAGCTTCGGGCAGCCTTCCGAGCAGTACTTC,CASSFGQPSEQYF
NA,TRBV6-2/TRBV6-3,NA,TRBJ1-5,TGTGCCAGCAGTCTTCGGGACCTCATAACGAAGCAGCCCCAGCATTTT,CASSLRDLITKQPQHF
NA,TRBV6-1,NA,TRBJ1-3,TGTGCCAGCAGTGAGGGGGGGGACAGAAACACCATATATTTT,CASSEGGDRNTIYF
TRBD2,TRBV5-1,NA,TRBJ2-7,TGCGCCAGCAGCCCTGGGGTAGCGGGGGTCTACGAGCAGTACTTC,CASSPGVAGVYEQYF
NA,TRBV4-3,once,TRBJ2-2,TGCGCCAGCAGCCCGGGCGGGGTAACCGGGGAGCTGTTTTTT,CASSPGGVTGELFF
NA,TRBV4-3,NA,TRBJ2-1,TGCGCCAGCAGCCCAACGCCTACGGGGGTCGTGTTCTTC,CASSPTPTGVVFF
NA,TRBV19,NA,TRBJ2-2,TGTGCCAGTAGCAGGGGATCGAACACCGGGGAGCTGTTTTTT,CASSRGSNTGELFF
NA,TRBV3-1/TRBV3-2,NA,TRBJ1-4,TGTGCCAGCAGTCCCCGGCTTAATGAAAAACTGTTTTTT,CASSPRLNEKLFF
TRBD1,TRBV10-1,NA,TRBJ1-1,TGCGCCAGCAGTCCTAAGACAGGGGAAAGGGAGAACACTGAAGCTTTCTTT,CASSPKTGERENTEAFF
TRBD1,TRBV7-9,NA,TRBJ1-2,TGTGCCAGCAGCGAAGACAGGGCTAACTATGGCTACACCTTC,CASSEDRANYGYTF
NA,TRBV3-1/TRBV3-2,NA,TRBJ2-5,TGTGCCAGCAGCCAATACCTAGGTGGGGGGGAGACCCAGTACTTC,CASSQYLGGGETQYF
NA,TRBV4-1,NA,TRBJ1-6,TGCGCCAGCAGCCACCCCCGGGGGCCACTACCAGTTAATTCACCCCTCCACTTT,CASSHPRGPLPVNSPLHF
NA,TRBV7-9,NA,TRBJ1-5,TGTGCCAGCAGCTTAGCAGGGGATTATCAGCCCCAGCATTTT,CASSLAGDYQPQHF
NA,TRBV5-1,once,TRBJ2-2,TGCGCCAGCAGCTTTAGAGGGGGGGCCTCACTCACCGGGGAGCTGTTTTTT,CASSFRGGASLTGELFF
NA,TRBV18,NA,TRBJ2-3,TGTGCCAGCTCACCAGTAGGGGGGACAGATACGCAGTATTTT,CASSPVGGTDTQYF
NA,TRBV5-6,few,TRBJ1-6,TGTGCCAGCAGCTTGGTGCGGGACTCACCCCTCCACTTT,CASSLVRDSPLHF
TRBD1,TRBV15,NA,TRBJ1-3,TGTGCCACCAGCAGAGGTGGACAGGGGGCTGGAAACACCATATATTTT,CATSRGGQGAGNTIYF
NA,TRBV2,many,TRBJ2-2,TGTGCCAGCAGTGAAGGGAACACCGGGGAGCTGTTTTTT,CASSEGNTGELFF
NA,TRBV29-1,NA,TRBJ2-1,TGCAGCGTTGACCCGGCAGGGTTCGCGGGGAATGAGCAGTTCTTC,CSVDPAGFAGNEQFF
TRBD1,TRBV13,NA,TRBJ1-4,TGTGCCAGCAGCTTAAGGGGACAGGGATTAACTAATGAAAAACTGTTTTTT,CASSLRGQGLTNEKLFF
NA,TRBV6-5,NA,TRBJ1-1,TGTGCCAGCAGGCCGGACAGGAACACTGAAGCTTTCTTT,CASRPDRNTEAFF
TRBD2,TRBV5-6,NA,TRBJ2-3,TGTGCCAGCAGCTTAATTGGTGGACTAGCTGATACGCAGTATTTT,CASSLIGGLADTQYF
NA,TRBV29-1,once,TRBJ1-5,TGCAGCGCCGCGGCAGGGGCAGGCGGTCAGCCCCAGCATTTT,CSAAAGAGGQPQHF